These 10 T cell receptor beta chains came from one sample sequenced in a study of cytomegalovirus exposure and HLA in healthy donors. This table comes from immunoSEQ multiplex PCR, and its TCRdb copy is limited to in-frame clones, with some not included. The sample lists more than 95,000 clones, about 96% occurring once. Material: PBMCs. These receptors all come from a man aged 18 to 29 in good health and CMV-seronegative.

The chain employs TRBV6-1 and TRBJ1-1; 9 bases align to TRBD1. This CDR3 region has 17 residues. Germline loops: CDR1 MNHNS, CDR2 SASEGT. The V gene end was trimmed by 4 bases and the J gene end by 0 bases; junction bases not matched to a gene: 9. CDR3 nucleotides: TGTGCCAGCAGTGTCACTTGGACAGGGGCTCTGAACACTGAAGCTTTCTTT. This gives the protein CASSVTWTGALNTEAFF.

Regarding this clone: Different DNA sequences within this sample yield the same CDR3. The rearrangement uses TRBV29-1 and TRBJ1-5, with TRBD1 matching 8 bases. CDR1 SQVTM and CDR2 ANQGSEA come from the germline V gene. The CDR3 sequence is 14 residues long. The J segment lost 4 bases and the V segment lost 6 bases, leaving 8 bases of the junction unmatched. CDR3 in amino acids: CSVADRASNQPQHF. CDR3 in DNA: TGCAGCGTGGCGGACAGGGCCTCGAATCAGCCCCAGCATTTT.

This clone is a singleton in its sample. This chain links TRBV27 with TRBJ1-1; 7 bases fit TRBD1. J lost 10 bases, V lost 4 bases, and 6 bases had no gene match. This CDR3 spans 12 amino acids. CDR1 and CDR2 (germline): MNHEY, SMNVEV (reference sequence). The DNA for the CDR3 is TGTGCCAGCAGTTGGGCAGGGGGTTTAGCTTTCTTT. Amino acids: CASSWAGGLAFF.

This chain uses TRBV11-2 with TRBJ2-5, with D possibly TRBD2 on 6 matching bases. The V end lost 1 base, the J end lost 5 bases, and 23 bases lay between the germline ends. The V gene's germline CDR1 is SGHAT and CDR2 FQNNGV. CDR3 length equals 18 residues. CDR3 nucleotides: TGTGCCAGCAGCTTAGGGGCGGGGCTAGCCGGAGATGGGGAGACCCAGTACTTC. Translated: CASSLGAGLAGDGETQYF. The whole variable domain, filled in from reference TRBV11-2 and TRBJ2-5, reads EAGVAQSPRYKIIEKRQSVAFWCNPISGHATLYWYQQILGQGPKLLIQFQNNGVVDDSQLPKDRFSAERLKGVDSTLKIQPAKLEDSAVYLCASSLGAGLAGDGETQYFGPGTRLLVL.

Here the CDR3 DNA reads TGTGCCAGCAGTGGGATCAGGGTAGACAACGTCCTGACTTTC. Translated: CASSGIRVDNVLTF. The chain employs TRBV6-1 and TRBJ2-6; D might be TRBD1 (5 bases). V dropped 4 bases and J dropped 9 bases, with 13 bases sitting between them. The CDR3 covers 14 residues. Germline V gives CDR1 MNHNS, CDR2 SASEGT.

This clone was detected a few times. This sequence joins TRBV28 and TRBJ1-1, with D possibly being TRBD1 (5 bases). Deletions cut 7 bases from V and 9 bases from J, with 9 bases between. The CDR3 extends over 10 amino acids. Germline CDR1 reads MDHEN; CDR2 reads SYDVKM. As DNA, the CDR3 is TGTGCCAGCACTCAGGGAAAAGCTTTCTTT. Protein product: CASTQGKAFF.

V usage is TRBV5-4 and J usage is TRBJ2-5; 8 nucleotides align to TRBD2. The V gene end was trimmed by 4 bases and the J gene end by 2 bases; junction bases not matched to a gene: 7. The CDR3 length is 15 residues. In germline, CDR1 is SGHNT, CDR2 YYREEE (reference sequence). In DNA, the CDR3 is TGTGCCAGCAGCGGGAAGCGGGAGCCACAAGAGACCCAGTACTTC. Translated, it gives CASSGKREPQETQYF.

V usage is TRBV5-6 and J usage is TRBJ2-3; 12 positions agree with TRBD1. CDR1 and CDR2 from the germline V gene are SGHDT and YYEEEE. Germline trimming cut 4 bases from V and 6 bases from J; bases unmatched to any gene: 3. This CDR3 region has 14 residues. The CDR3 sequence is CASSAGTGGDTQYF. CDR3 coding DNA: TGTGCCAGCAGCGCCGGGACAGGGGGCGATACGCAGTATTTT.

The rearrangement links TRBV19 to TRBJ2-5; D is undetermined. The CDR3 runs 13 residues. The germline gives CDR1 LNHDA, CDR2 SQIVND (reference sequence). V dropped 6 bases and J dropped 9 bases, with 17 bases sitting between them. The CDR3 DNA sequence: TGTGCCAGTAGCCACACCCTATCACAGCCCCAGTACTTC. It translates to CASSHTLSQPQYF.

The chain employs TRBV7-9 and TRBJ1-1, with unresolved D. CDR1 and CDR2 (germline): SEHNR, FQNEAQ (reference sequence). V lost 8 bases, J lost 5 bases, and 9 bases lay in between. The CDR3 is 11 amino acids. CDR3 nucleotides: TGTGCCAGCTGGGAGGATACTGAAGCTTTCTTT. It is translated as CASWEDTEAFF.